Shown below are 24 T cell receptor beta chains from a single sample sequenced in a study of blood T cells in healthy people across ages. A second roughly 6 to 11 cycle PCR used barcoded and J-beta primers. TCRdb redid the calling of the 5' RACE reads with MiXCR, one entry per CDR3 protein. The sample lists about 970,000 distinct CDR3 sequences, roughly 51% seen once, with over 20% in the top ten. The sample was blood. The origin of the receptors is a woman in her sixties in good health.

Written as DNA, the CDR3 is TGCGCCAGCAGCGCCCCTTCCGGCCAAGAGACCCAGTACTTC. Its translation: CASSAPSGQETQYF. The J gene is TRBJ2-5, the V gene TRBV5-1; no clear D. The V end lost 4 bases, the J end lost 1 base, and 11 bases lay between the germline ends. The CDR3 has 14 residues. The V gene's germline CDR1 is SGHRS and CDR2 YFSETQ.

The J gene is TRBJ1-5, the V gene TRBV20-1; D gene uncertain. CDR3 size: 13 residues. Deletions cut 2 bases from V and 2 bases from J, with 7 bases between. CDR1 is DFQATT, CDR2 SNEGSKA, per germline (reference sequence). For the CDR3, the DNA is TGCAGTGCTAGAAAACAAGGCAATCAGCCCCAGCATTTT. Its protein product is CSARKQGNQPQHF.

The V and J genes are TRBV3-1 and TRBJ2-5; no firm D call. Matching the DNA end better, TRBJ2-7 makes the J call doubtful. The CDR3 runs to 16 residues. Germline-derived CDR1 and CDR2 are LGHDT and YNNKEL (reference sequence). Written as DNA, the CDR3 is TGTGCCAGCAGCCAACGTTTAGGGCTACTGGCCTACGAGCAGTACTTC. Translating it yields CASSQRLGLLAYEQYF.

This clonotype has a handful of counts. V and J are TRBV7-2 and TRBJ2-1; tentatively, D is TRBD2 (6 bases). There are 16 residues in the CDR3. V shed 5 bases and J shed 5 bases, with 19 bases lying between them. Germline V gene lookup returns CDR1 SGHTA and CDR2 FQGNSA. This CDR3 reads CASSLRGAGGNNEQFF. In DNA, the CDR3 is TGTGCCAGCAGCCTCCGAGGAGCGGGCGGGAACAATGAGCAGTTCTTC.

The V gene is TRBV29-1, the J gene TRBJ1-1; D possibly corresponds to TRBD1 (5 bases). Trimming cost V 4 bases and J 1 base, with 10 bases left between them. The CDR3 sequence is 13 residues long. CDR1 is SQVTM and CDR2 is ANQGSEA in the germline V gene. CDR3 region: CSVVGEWNTEAFF. In DNA form, the CDR3 reads TGCAGCGTTGTAGGGGAATGGAACACTGAAGCTTTCTTT.

Notes on this clonotype: One base away lies a much larger clone, so this may be a sequencing read error. The rearrangement links TRBV7-2 to TRBJ2-1, with D unresolved. This CDR3 region has 14 residues. Germline V gene sequence: CDR1 SGHTA, CDR2 FQGNSA. Trimming shortened V by 0 bases and J by 13 bases, and 16 bases separated the two germline ends. The CDR3 DNA reads as TGTGCCAGCAGCTTAGCGTACAGTCAAGAGACCCAGTTCTTC. Encoded protein: CASSLAYSQETQFF.

As DNA, the CDR3 is TGCAGCGTATCGGACAGGGTGAGCACAGATACGCAGTATTTT. This codes for CSVSDRVSTDTQYF. The rearrangement links TRBV29-1 to TRBJ2-3; 8 bases align to TRBD1. V shed 6 bases and J 0 bases; nucleotides not matched to a gene: 5. CDR1 SQVTM and CDR2 ANQGSEA come from the germline V gene. This CDR3 is built from 14 residues.

The CDR3 region has the DNA TGTGCCAGCAGCCCCGGGAGCAGGGGCGCAACTAATGAAAAACTGTTTTTT. The encoded protein is CASSPGSRGATNEKLFF. The chain combines TRBV11-2 with TRBJ1-4, with D perhaps TRBD1 (6 bases). V was cut by 5 bases and J by 0 bases, with 16 bases left in between. Germline assignment: CDR1 SGHAT and CDR2 FQNNGV. This CDR3 comprises 17 residues.

This clonotype was counted only a few times. This chain connects TRBV20-1 to TRBJ2-1, with 9 bases aligning to TRBD1. The germline CDR1 and CDR2 sequences are DFQATT and SNEGSKA (reference sequence). J was trimmed by 7 bases and V by 6 bases; bases with no gene match: 10. This CDR3 contains 14 residues. The CDR3 DNA reads TGCAGTGCGGCCGGGACAGGGATTTGGAATGAGCAGTTCTTC. It is translated as CSAAGTGIWNEQFF.

DNA of the CDR3: TGTGCCATCAACGAAGCGGGAGGTTTGGAGACCCAGTACTTC. This translates into CAINEAGGLETQYF. The chain joins TRBV10-3 to TRBJ2-5; 9 bases align to TRBD2. Looked up from germline, CDR1 is ENHRY and CDR2 is SYGVKD. The CDR3 length is 14 residues. V lost 7 bases, J lost 5 bases, and 8 bases stayed unmatched.

Many counts were recorded for this clonotype. The rearrangement joins TRBV29-1 to TRBJ2-6; D perhaps matches TRBD1 (5 bases). Trimming stripped 5 bases from V and 0 bases from J, with 8 bases between. Germline V gives CDR1 SQVTM, CDR2 ANQGSEA. The length of the CDR3 is 14 residues. CDR3 in amino acids: CSVRGASGANVLTF. The CDR3 region has the DNA TGCAGCGTTCGTGGGGCCTCTGGGGCCAACGTCCTGACTTTC. The full variable domain, in which reference TRBV29-1 and TRBJ2-6 provide the parts outside the CDR3, is SAVISQKPSRDICQRGTSLTIQCQVDSQVTMMFWYRQQPGQSLTLIATANQGSEATYESGFVIDKFPISRPNLTFSTLTVSNMSPEDSSIYLCSVRGASGANVLTFGAGSRLTVL.

This clonotype is a singleton in its sample. This chain connects TRBV6-1 to TRBJ1-6, with D possibly being TRBD1 (5 bases). The CDR3 has 14 residues. Trimming shortened V by 8 bases and J by 0 bases, and 8 bases separated the two germline ends. Germline CDR1 is MNHNS and CDR2 is SASEGT. In DNA form, the CDR3 reads TGTGCCAGCTGCGGGGGCTCCTATAATTCACCCCTCCACTTT. Its protein product is CASCGGSYNSPLHF.

This clonotype has just one count. V is TRBV3-1 and J is TRBJ2-5, with D unclear. CDR3 length: 14 amino acids. V was clipped by 0 bases and J by 7 bases, with 12 bases between them. Germline lookup yields CDR1 LGHDT and CDR2 YNNKEL (reference sequence). CDR3: CASSQEAIAGTQYF. The CDR3, as DNA: TGTGCCAGCAGCCAAGAGGCAATCGCAGGGACCCAGTACTTC.

The chain has TRBV7-6 and TRBJ2-2; D is perhaps TRBD1 (6 bases). This CDR3 has 15 amino acids. Looked up from germline, CDR1 is SGHVS and CDR2 is FNYEAQ. The V and J ends lost 4 bases and 6 bases respectively, with 15 bases between them. The CDR3: CASSSDSRVAGELFF. In nucleotides, the CDR3 is TGTGCCAGCAGCTCGGACAGCAGGGTAGCCGGGGAGCTGTTTTTT.

The chain uses TRBV4-3 and TRBJ2-3, with D tentatively TRBD2 (5 bases). This CDR3 is built from 19 residues. The germline gives CDR1 LGHNA, CDR2 YSLEER. Trimming pared 1 base from V and 2 bases from J, leaving 22 bases between. For the CDR3, the DNA is TGCGCCAGCAGCCAAGCTGCCCCCCCAAGGCCGGGGAACACAGATACGCAGTATTTT. It specifies CASSQAAPPRPGNTDTQYF.

The chain joins TRBV13 to TRBJ1-1; TRBD1 is a possible D gene (6 bases). The CDR3 has 12 amino acids. In germline, CDR1 is PRHDT, CDR2 FYEKMQ (reference sequence). V shed 6 bases and J shed 4 bases, with 9 bases lying between them. CDR3 sequence: CASRGGTTEAFF. The CDR3 coding sequence is TGTGCCAGCAGAGGGGGGACCACTGAAGCTTTCTTT.

The gene calls are TRBV7-2 and TRBJ2-7; D is ambiguous. There are 12 residues in the CDR3. Germline CDR1 SGHTA, CDR2 FQGNSA. Trimming removed 3 bases from V and 7 bases from J, with 10 bases in between. The CDR3, as DNA: TGTGCCAGCAGCTTCACTCCGATTGAGCAGTACTTC. It translates to CASSFTPIEQYF.

V gene TRBV2 combines with J gene TRBJ1-5; D gene unclear. Germline V CDR1 and CDR2: SNHLY, FYNNEI. CDR3 size: 14 residues. Between the trimmed V and J ends, which lost 5 bases and 0 bases, there was a span of 8 bases. The CDR3 here is CASSKGRSNQPQHF. In DNA form, the CDR3 reads TGTGCCAGCAGTAAGGGTCGTAGCAATCAGCCCCAGCATTTT.

The table lists this clonotype with many counts. The CDR3 loop reads CASSYNRGPGYEQYF. The DNA of the CDR3 is TGTGCCAGCTCTTATAACCGCGGCCCGGGCTACGAGCAGTACTTC. The chain combines TRBV6-5 with TRBJ2-7; D gene unclear. Germline V gives CDR1 MNHEY, CDR2 SVGAGI. The CDR3 contains 15 residues. V was shortened by 8 bases and J by 3 bases, with 20 bases between the two germline ends.

This clonotype was picked up a small number of times. The CDR3 region is CATSDLMGDEQFF. Written as DNA, the CDR3 is TGTGCCACCAGTGATTTGATGGGGGACGAGCAGTTCTTC. The genes are TRBV24-1 and TRBJ2-1; TRBD1 or TRBD2 may be the D gene (5 bases each). V shed 0 bases and J shed 10 bases, with 9 bases lying between them. The germline CDR1 and CDR2 sequences are KGHDR and SFDVKD. This CDR3 has 13 residues.

This clonotype was picked up many times. The rearrangement joins TRBV7-7 to TRBJ2-3; 7 nucleotides agree with TRBD2. CDR1 and CDR2 from the germline V gene are SSHAT and FNYEAQ (reference sequence). The CDR3 extends over 15 amino acids. J was trimmed by 2 bases and V by 4 bases; bases with no gene match: 6. The CDR3 here is CASSSAAGTTDTQYF. DNA of the CDR3: TGTGCCAGCAGCTCGGCAGCGGGGACCACAGATACGCAGTATTTT.

The chain couples TRBV20-1 to TRBJ2-1, with D uncertain. V was pared by 3 bases and J by 2 bases, with 14 bases between. Germline-derived CDR1 and CDR2 are DFQATT and SNEGSKA (reference sequence). CDR3 length equals 15 residues. The CDR3 DNA reads TGCAGTGCTAGGCCCCTCGGCGGAACCTACAATGAGCAGTTCTTC. Encoded protein: CSARPLGGTYNEQFF.

This clonotype was seen a few times. The chain links TRBV18 to TRBJ2-3; 12 positions match TRBD2. The germline V gene encodes CDR1 KGHSH and CDR2 LQKENI. This CDR3 contains 15 residues. V trimming: 6 bases; J trimming: 5 bases; junction bases outside the gene matches: 6. The CDR3 is CASSPGLAGRDTQYF. The CDR3 DNA is TGTGCCAGCTCGCCTGGACTAGCGGGACGAGATACGCAGTATTTT.

The chain has TRBV27 and TRBJ1-6, with D possibly being TRBD1 (5 bases). Germline V gene sequence: CDR1 MNHEY, CDR2 SMNVEV (reference sequence). The V and J ends lost 5 bases and 4 bases respectively, with 9 bases between them. The CDR3 runs 14 residues. The CDR3, as DNA: TGTGCCAGCAGTCTGACAGATTATAATTCACCCCTCCACTTT. Its translation: CASSLTDYNSPLHF.